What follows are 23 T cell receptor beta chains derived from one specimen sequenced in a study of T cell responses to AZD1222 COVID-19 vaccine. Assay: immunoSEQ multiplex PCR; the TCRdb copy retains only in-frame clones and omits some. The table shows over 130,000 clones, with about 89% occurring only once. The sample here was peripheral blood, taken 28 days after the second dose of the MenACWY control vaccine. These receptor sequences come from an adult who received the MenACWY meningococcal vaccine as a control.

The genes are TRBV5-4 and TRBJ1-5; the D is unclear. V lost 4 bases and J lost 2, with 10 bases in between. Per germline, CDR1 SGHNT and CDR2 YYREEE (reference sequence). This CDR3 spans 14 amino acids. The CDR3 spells CASSLDRGNQPQHF. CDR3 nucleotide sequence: TGTGCCAGCAGCCTGGACCGAGGCAATCAGCCCCAGCATTTT. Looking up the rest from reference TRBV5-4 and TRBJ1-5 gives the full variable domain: ETGVTQSPTHLIKTRGQQVTLRCSSQSGHNTVSWYQQALGQGPQFIFQYYREEENGRGNFPPRFSGLQFPNYSSELNVNALELDDSALYLCASSLDRGNQPQHFGDGTRLSIL.

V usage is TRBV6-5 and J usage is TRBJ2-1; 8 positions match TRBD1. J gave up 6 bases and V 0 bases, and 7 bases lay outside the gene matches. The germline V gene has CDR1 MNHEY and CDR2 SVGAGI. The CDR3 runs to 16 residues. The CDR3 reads CASSYSWTGRSNEQFF. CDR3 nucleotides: TGTGCCAGCAGTTACTCGTGGACAGGGCGTAGCAATGAGCAGTTCTTC.

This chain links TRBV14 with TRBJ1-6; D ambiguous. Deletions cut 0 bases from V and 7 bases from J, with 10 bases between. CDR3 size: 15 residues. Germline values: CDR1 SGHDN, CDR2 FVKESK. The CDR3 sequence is CASSQDRIGNSPLHF. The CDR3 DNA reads TGTGCCAGCAGCCAAGACAGAATTGGAAATTCACCCCTCCACTTT.

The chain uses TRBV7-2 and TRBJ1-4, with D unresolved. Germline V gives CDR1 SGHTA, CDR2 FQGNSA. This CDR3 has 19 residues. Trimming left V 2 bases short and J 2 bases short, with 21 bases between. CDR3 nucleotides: TGTGCCAGCAGCTTACCCCAACGGGCCCCGTTGGATACTAATGAAAAACTGTTTTTT. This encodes CASSLPQRAPLDTNEKLFF. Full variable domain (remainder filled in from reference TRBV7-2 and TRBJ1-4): GAGVSQSPSNKVTEKGKDVELRCDPISGHTALYWYRQSLGQGLEFLIYFQGNSAPDKSGLPSDRFSAERTGGSVSTLTIQRTQQEDSAVYLCASSLPQRAPLDTNEKLFFGSGTQLSVL.

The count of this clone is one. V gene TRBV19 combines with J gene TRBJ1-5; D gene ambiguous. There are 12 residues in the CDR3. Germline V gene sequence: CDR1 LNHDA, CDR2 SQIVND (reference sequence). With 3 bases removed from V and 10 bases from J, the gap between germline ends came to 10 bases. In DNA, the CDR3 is TGTGCCAGTAGTATTGATTTGAGACCCCAGCATTTT. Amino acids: CASSIDLRPQHF.

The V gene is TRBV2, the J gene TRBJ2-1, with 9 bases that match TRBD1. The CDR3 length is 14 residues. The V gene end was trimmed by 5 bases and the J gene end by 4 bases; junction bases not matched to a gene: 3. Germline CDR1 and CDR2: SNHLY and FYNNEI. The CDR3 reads CASSWGQGYNEQFF. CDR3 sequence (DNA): TGTGCCAGCAGTTGGGGACAGGGATACAATGAGCAGTTCTTC.

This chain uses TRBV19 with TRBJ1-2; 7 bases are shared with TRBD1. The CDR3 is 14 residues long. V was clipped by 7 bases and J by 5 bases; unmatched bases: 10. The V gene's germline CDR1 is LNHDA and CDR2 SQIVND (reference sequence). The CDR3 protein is CASTQGGARYGYTF. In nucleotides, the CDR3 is TGTGCCAGTACCCAGGGGGGGGCCAGGTATGGCTACACCTTC.

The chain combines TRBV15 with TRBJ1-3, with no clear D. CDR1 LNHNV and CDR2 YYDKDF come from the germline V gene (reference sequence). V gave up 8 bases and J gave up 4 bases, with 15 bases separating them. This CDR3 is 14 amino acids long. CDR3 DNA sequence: TGTGCCACCTCCTCCCCGAGCCTCGGAAACACCATATATTTT. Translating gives CATSSPSLGNTIYF.

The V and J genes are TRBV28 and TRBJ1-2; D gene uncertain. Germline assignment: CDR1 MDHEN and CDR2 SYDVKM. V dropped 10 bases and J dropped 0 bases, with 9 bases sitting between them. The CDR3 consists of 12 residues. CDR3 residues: CATGIANYGYTF. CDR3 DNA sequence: TGTGCCACCGGCATTGCTAACTATGGCTACACCTTC.

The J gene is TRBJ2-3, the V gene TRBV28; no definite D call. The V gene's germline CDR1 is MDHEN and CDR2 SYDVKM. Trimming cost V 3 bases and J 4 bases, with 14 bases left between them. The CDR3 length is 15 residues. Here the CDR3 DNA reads TGTGCCAGCAGTTTGTTCGCCGTGGTTTCAGATACGCAGTATTTT. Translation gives CASSLFAVVSDTQYF.

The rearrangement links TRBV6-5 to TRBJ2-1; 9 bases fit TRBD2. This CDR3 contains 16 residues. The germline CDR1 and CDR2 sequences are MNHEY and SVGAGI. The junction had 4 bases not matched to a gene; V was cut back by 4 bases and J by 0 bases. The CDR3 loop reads CASSSVSGGSYNEQFF. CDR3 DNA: TGTGCCAGCAGTTCAGTTAGCGGGGGCTCCTACAATGAGCAGTTCTTC.

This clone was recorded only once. CDR3 in amino acids: CATSDISGNYNEQFF. As DNA, the CDR3 is TGTGCCACCAGTGACATTAGCGGGAACTACAATGAGCAGTTCTTC. The rearrangement uses TRBV24-1 and TRBJ2-1; 8 bases align to TRBD2. After removal of 4 bases from V and 3 bases from J, the junction contained 4 bases not matched to a gene. Germline values: CDR1 KGHDR, CDR2 SFDVKD. This CDR3 spans 15 amino acids.

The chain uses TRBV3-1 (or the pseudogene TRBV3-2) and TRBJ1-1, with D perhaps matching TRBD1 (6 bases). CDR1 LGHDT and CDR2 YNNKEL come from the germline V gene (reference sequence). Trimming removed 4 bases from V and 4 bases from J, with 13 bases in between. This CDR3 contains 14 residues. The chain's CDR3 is CASSRAGGGTEAFF. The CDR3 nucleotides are TGTGCCAGCAGCCGGGCCGGGGGCGGCACTGAAGCTTTCTTT.

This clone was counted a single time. CDR3 sequence (DNA): TGTGCCAGCTCAAAAGAAAGTAGCGGGAGGACAGATACGCAGTATTTT. Protein sequence: CASSKESSGRTDTQYF. The J gene is TRBJ2-3, the V gene TRBV18, with 10 bases lining up with TRBD2. This CDR3 region has 16 residues. The V gene end was trimmed by 5 bases and the J gene end by 3 bases; junction bases not matched to a gene: 8. Germline-derived CDR1 and CDR2 are KGHSH and LQKENI.

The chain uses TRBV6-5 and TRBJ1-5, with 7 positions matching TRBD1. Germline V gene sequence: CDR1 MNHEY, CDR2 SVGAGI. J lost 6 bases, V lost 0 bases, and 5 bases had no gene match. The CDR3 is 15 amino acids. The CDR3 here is CASSYSTGVAQPQHF. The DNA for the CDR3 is TGTGCCAGCAGTTACTCTACAGGGGTTGCTCAGCCCCAGCATTTT.

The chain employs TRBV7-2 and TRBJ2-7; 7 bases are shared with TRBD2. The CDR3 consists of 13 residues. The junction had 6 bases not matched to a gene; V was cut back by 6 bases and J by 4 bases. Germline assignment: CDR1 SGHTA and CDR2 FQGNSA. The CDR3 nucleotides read TGTGCCAGCAGGCCCCCGGGGGGTTACGAGCAGTACTTC. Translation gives CASRPPGGYEQYF.

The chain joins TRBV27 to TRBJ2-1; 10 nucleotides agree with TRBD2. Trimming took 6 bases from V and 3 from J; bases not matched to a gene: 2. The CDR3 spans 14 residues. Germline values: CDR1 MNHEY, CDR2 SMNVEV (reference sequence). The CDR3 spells CASSRTSGYNEQFF. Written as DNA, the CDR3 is TGTGCCAGCAGCCGGACTAGCGGCTACAATGAGCAGTTCTTC.

The DNA for the CDR3 is TGTGCCACCAGCACCCTGAAAGGGAGCAAAGGTAACAATGAGCAGTTCTTC. It encodes CATSTLKGSKGNNEQFF. This chain joins TRBV24-1 and TRBJ2-1; D is possibly TRBD2 (5 bases). This CDR3 spans 17 amino acids. V shed 7 bases and J shed 5 bases, with 23 bases lying between them. In germline, CDR1 is KGHDR, CDR2 SFDVKD.

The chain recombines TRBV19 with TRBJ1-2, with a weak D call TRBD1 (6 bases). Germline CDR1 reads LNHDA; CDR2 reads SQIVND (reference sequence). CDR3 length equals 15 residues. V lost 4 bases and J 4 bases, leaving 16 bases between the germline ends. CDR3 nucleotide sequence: TGTGCCAGTAGTAGGACAGACCCATGGGGCTATGGCTACACCTTC. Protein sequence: CASSRTDPWGYGYTF.

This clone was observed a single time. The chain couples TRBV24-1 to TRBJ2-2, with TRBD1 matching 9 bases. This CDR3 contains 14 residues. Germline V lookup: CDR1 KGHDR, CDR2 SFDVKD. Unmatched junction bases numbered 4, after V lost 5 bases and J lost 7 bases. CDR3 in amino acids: CATSGPTGGGELFF. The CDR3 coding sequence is TGTGCCACCAGTGGGCCGACAGGGGGCGGGGAGCTGTTTTTT.

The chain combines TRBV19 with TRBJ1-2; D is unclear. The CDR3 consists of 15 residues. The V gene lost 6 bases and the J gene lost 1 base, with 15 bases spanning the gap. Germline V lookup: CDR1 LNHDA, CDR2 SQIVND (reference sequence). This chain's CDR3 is CASSEESKGNYGYTF. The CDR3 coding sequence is TGTGCCAGTAGCGAGGAATCAAAGGGTAACTATGGCTACACCTTC. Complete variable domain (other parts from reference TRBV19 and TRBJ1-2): DGGITQSPKYLFRKEGQNVTLSCEQNLNHDAMYWYRQDPGQGLRLIYYSQIVNDFQKGDIAEGYSVSREKKESFPLTVTSAQKNPTAFYLCASSEESKGNYGYTFGSGTRLTVV.

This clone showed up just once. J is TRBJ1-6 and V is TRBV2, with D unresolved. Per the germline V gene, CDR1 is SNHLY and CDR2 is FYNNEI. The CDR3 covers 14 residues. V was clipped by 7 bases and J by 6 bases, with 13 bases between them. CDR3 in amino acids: CASNDLRPNSPLHF. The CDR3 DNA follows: TGTGCCAGCAACGACCTTCGACCTAATTCACCCCTCCACTTT. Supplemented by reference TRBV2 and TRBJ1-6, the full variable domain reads EPEVTQTPSHQVTQMGQEVILRCVPISNHLYFYWYRQILGQKVEFLVSFYNNEISEKSEIFDDQFSVERPDGSNFTLKIRSTKLEDSAMYFCASNDLRPNSPLHFGNGTRLTVT.

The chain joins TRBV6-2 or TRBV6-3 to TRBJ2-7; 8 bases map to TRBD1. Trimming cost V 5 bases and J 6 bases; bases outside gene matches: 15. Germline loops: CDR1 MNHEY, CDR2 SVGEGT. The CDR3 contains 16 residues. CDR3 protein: CASSPSPGQEESEQYF. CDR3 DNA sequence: TGTGCCAGCAGTCCCTCCCCGGGACAGGAAGAGTCCGAGCAGTACTTC.